The clone carrying this T cell receptor (beta chain) was counted a few times. Antigen: not known. The germline gives CDR1 SGHAT, CDR2 FQDESV (reference sequence). The CDR3 runs 18 residues. The germline V and J ends were trimmed by 1 base and 0 bases, with 19 bases remaining between them. The data derive from a study of response to subunit inactivated influenza vaccine. Regarding the study as a whole: That few new T cells are recruited by each seasonal influenza vaccination was the authors' suggestion.

Each CDR3 protein gets one entry after TCRdb re-called the RT-PCR reads with MiXCR. The table lists a few hundred thousand distinct CDR3 sequences, 12% of them singletons. V and J are TRBV11-1 and TRBJ2-7; perhaps TRBD1 as D (6 bases). The sample here was non-naive T cells sorted from PBMCs, taken 14 to 15 days before vaccination. The origin of this receptor is a man aged 45-60 years who received an inactivated influenza vaccine. The DNA for the CDR3 is TGTGCCAGCAGCTTAGGTTCAAGGGGGATTGAACTCTCCTACGAGCAGTACTTC. Residues: CASSLGSRGIELSYEQYF.